These 23 T cell receptor beta chains originate from one sample sequenced in a study of blood T cells in healthy people across ages. The use of a sample-barcoded 5' primer and a J-beta primer mix characterized a second PCR of roughly 6 to 11 cycles. TCRdb independently ran MiXCR on the 5' RACE reads; one entry per CDR3 protein. The sample lists about 1.8 million distinct CDR3 sequences; around 50% were seen once. Sequenced input: blood. The receptors were gathered from a woman in her 40s in good health.

This clonotype was recorded a few times. The chain couples TRBV20-1 to TRBJ2-1, with TRBD1 matching over 7 bases. The CDR3 loop spans 13 amino acids. Germline V gene sequence: CDR1 DFQATT, CDR2 SNEGSKA (reference sequence). The CDR3 nucleotides are TGCAGCCTTGGACAGGCGGCCTACAATGAGCAGTTCTTC. It translates to CSLGQAAYNEQFF.

This chain links TRBV5-1 with TRBJ2-7; tentatively, D is TRBD2 (6 bases). Trimming took off 4 bases at V and 5 bases at J, with 19 bases between the two ends. The CDR3 is 15 residues long. CDR1 and CDR2 (germline): SGHRS, YFSETQ. The CDR3 region is CASSREEGQMDEQYF. The CDR3 nucleotides are TGCGCCAGCAGCAGGGAGGAAGGGCAAATGGACGAGCAGTACTTC. The complete variable domain, with remaining parts taken from reference TRBV5-1 and TRBJ2-7, reads KAGVTQTPRYLIKTRGQQVTLSCSPISGHRSVSWYQQTPGQGLQFLFEYFSETQRNKGNFPGRFSGRQFSNSRSEMNVSTLELGDSALYLCASSREEGQMDEQYFGPGTRLTVT.

This sequence joins TRBV24-1 and TRBJ2-3; D is perhaps TRBD1 (7 bases). Deletions cut 6 bases from V and 0 bases from J, with 12 bases between. The CDR3 consists of 15 residues. Germline V gene lookup returns CDR1 KGHDR and CDR2 SFDVKD. The CDR3 DNA reads as TGTGCCACCAGTCCACAGGGGACTAGCACAGATACGCAGTATTTT. Protein: CATSPQGTSTDTQYF.

This chain links TRBV20-1 with TRBJ2-7; TRBD1 aligns across 8 bases. Germline CDR1 is DFQATT and CDR2 is SNEGSKA (reference sequence). The CDR3 has 15 amino acids. J lost 2 bases, V lost 3 bases, and 9 bases had no gene match. The CDR3 DNA reads as TGCAGTGCTAGTGGTTTACAGGGGGGTACCTACGAGCAGTACTTC. This translates into CSASGLQGGTYEQYF.

The chain recombines TRBV20-1 with TRBJ2-1, with 7 positions matching TRBD2. CDR3 length equals 14 residues. Germline loops: CDR1 DFQATT, CDR2 SNEGSKA (reference sequence). J lost 6 bases, V lost 6 bases, and 11 bases had no gene match. The CDR3 DNA follows: TGCAGTGCCCGGCATGGGGGGGGGTTCAATGAGCAGTTCTTC. Its protein product is CSARHGGGFNEQFF.

This rearrangement joins TRBV6-5 to TRBJ2-2; D might be TRBD1 (8 bases). CDR3 length: 17 amino acids. Per the germline V gene, CDR1 is MNHEY and CDR2 is SVGAGI. Trimming removed 2 bases at V and 5 bases at J, with 18 bases between. For the CDR3, the DNA is TGTGCCAGCAGTTACGATCCGGACAGGGAGGGGACCGGGGAGCTGTTTTTT. It encodes CASSYDPDREGTGELFF.

This chain connects TRBV20-1 to TRBJ1-5; D uncertain. V was trimmed by 6 bases and J by 2 bases, leaving 17 bases between them. This CDR3 is 15 amino acids long. The germline V gene encodes CDR1 DFQATT and CDR2 SNEGSKA (reference sequence). For the CDR3, the DNA is TGCAGTGCCGGAGGACGGAAAACGGGCAATCAGCCCCAGCATTTT. The encoded protein is CSAGGRKTGNQPQHF.

This clonotype was seen a handful of times. The chain employs TRBV29-1 and TRBJ2-5; D not certain. The V gene lost 3 bases and the J gene lost 7 bases, with 9 bases spanning the gap. Germline values: CDR1 SQVTM, CDR2 ANQGSEA. The CDR3 runs 11 residues. The CDR3 sequence: CSVDRLGTQYF. In DNA, the CDR3 is TGCAGCGTTGATCGTCTCGGGACCCAGTACTTC.

V usage is TRBV27 and J usage is TRBJ2-7; 9 bases are shared with TRBD1. The germline gives CDR1 MNHEY, CDR2 SMNVEV (reference sequence). The ends lost 3 bases at V and 3 bases at J; junction bases unmatched: 6. CDR3 size: 15 residues. CDR3: CASSLGQGTLYEQYF. The DNA of the CDR3 is TGTGCCAGCAGTTTGGGACAGGGTACCCTCTACGAGCAGTACTTC.

A note on this clonotype: The germline gene is not matched at one end of the junction; a read error may be the cause. The chain links TRBV4-3 to TRBJ2-6; no firm D call. CDR1 LGHNA and CDR2 YSLEER come from the germline V gene. This CDR3 region has 18 residues. DNA for the CDR3: TGCGCCTGCAGCCAAGTTCTGACTTTCGTCTCTGGGGCCAACGTCCTGACTTTC. Its translation is CACSQVLTFVSGANVLTF.

The chain recombines TRBV5-6 with TRBJ1-5; 9 bases map to TRBD1. CDR1 and CDR2 (germline): SGHDT, YYEEEE. V trimming: 6 bases; J trimming: 4 bases; junction bases outside the gene matches: 8. This CDR3 spans 15 amino acids. The CDR3 loop is CASNPDRGPNQPQHF. CDR3 nucleotide sequence: TGTGCCAGCAACCCGGACAGGGGCCCGAATCAGCCCCAGCATTTT.

J is TRBJ2-1 and V is TRBV7-8, with 9 bases identical to TRBD1. This CDR3 comprises 15 residues. Germline V gives CDR1 SGHVS, CDR2 FQNEAQ. V lost 6 bases and J lost 5; bases outside the gene matches: 8. The DNA for the CDR3 is TGTGCCAGCAGGGACCGGGACAGGGTTAACAATGAGCAGTTCTTC. Amino acid sequence: CASRDRDRVNNEQFF.

V gene TRBV6-5 combines with J gene TRBJ2-3; TRBD1 is a possible D gene (5 bases). Per germline, CDR1 MNHEY and CDR2 SVGAGI. V was trimmed by 1 base and J by 2 bases, leaving 13 bases between them. This CDR3 is built from 16 residues. The CDR3 DNA reads TGTGCCAGCAGTTACTTCGACAGATTCTCCACAGATACGCAGTATTTT. Encoded protein: CASSYFDRFSTDTQYF.

The chain recombines TRBV12-3 or TRBV12-4 with TRBJ1-2; D gene ambiguous. This CDR3 is 14 amino acids long. V was shortened by 4 bases and J by 2 bases, with 11 bases between the two germline ends. This CDR3 reads CASSCGRRNYGYTF. CDR3 DNA: TGTGCCAGCAGTTGTGGGAGACGGAACTATGGCTACACCTTC.

This clonotype was observed a few times. This chain links TRBV29-1 with TRBJ2-1, with a possible D match to TRBD1 (6 bases). V was clipped by 6 bases and J by 3 bases, with 9 bases between them. This CDR3 region has 12 residues. Germline values: CDR1 SQVTM, CDR2 ANQGSEA. This chain's CDR3 is CSVRTDYNEQFF. In DNA form, the CDR3 reads TGCAGCGTCCGGACAGACTACAATGAGCAGTTCTTC.

The gene calls are TRBV5-1 and TRBJ1-4, with 9 bases fitting TRBD1. Germline CDR1 SGHRS, CDR2 YFSETQ. The CDR3 runs 15 residues. Unmatched junction bases numbered 4, after V lost 0 bases and J lost 7 bases. The CDR3 DNA reads TGCGCCAGCAGCTTGGGGGACAGGGAGGTTGAAAAACTGTTTTTT. It is translated as CASSLGDREVEKLFF. The entire variable domain, with the rest obtained from reference TRBV5-1 and TRBJ1-4, is as follows: KAGVTQTPRYLIKTRGQQVTLSCSPISGHRSVSWYQQTPGQGLQFLFEYFSETQRNKGNFPGRFSGRQFSNSRSEMNVSTLELGDSALYLCASSLGDREVEKLFFGSGTQLSVL.

The gene calls are TRBV7-2 and TRBJ2-1; D is perhaps TRBD2 (7 bases). Germline V gene lookup returns CDR1 SGHTA and CDR2 FQGNSA. V was clipped by 4 bases and J by 8 bases, with 15 bases between them. This CDR3 is 14 amino acids long. In DNA form, the CDR3 reads TGTGCCAGCAGCTACGTGGGGGGGCGGGATGAGCAGTTCTTC. This codes for CASSYVGGRDEQFF. Filled out from reference TRBV7-2 and TRBJ2-1, the complete variable domain reads GAGVSQSPSNKVTEKGKDVELRCDPISGHTALYWYRQSLGQGLEFLIYFQGNSAPDKSGLPSDRFSAERTGGSVSTLTIQRTQQEDSAVYLCASSYVGGRDEQFFGPGTRLTVL.

Here the CDR3 reads CATSSLFKQGVNYGYTF. As DNA, the CDR3 is TGTGCCACCAGCAGCCTCTTTAAACAGGGCGTTAACTATGGCTACACCTTC. This chain uses TRBV15 with TRBJ1-2, with a weak D call TRBD1 (6 bases). The CDR3 is 17 amino acids. The V end lost 3 bases, the J end lost 1 base, and 18 bases lay between the germline ends. CDR1 and CDR2 from the germline V gene are LNHNV and YYDKDF (reference sequence).

For this clonotype: One junction end disagrees with the germline gene, perhaps due to a read error. The V and J genes are TRBV20-1 and TRBJ2-7; a weak D match, TRBD1 (6 bases). The CDR3 covers 13 residues. CDR1 and CDR2 from the germline V gene are DFQATT and SNEGSKA (reference sequence). CDR3 nucleotide sequence: TGCAGTGCCACAGGGTCGGTCTCCTACGAACAGTACTTC. As protein: CSATGSVSYEQYF.

This clonotype was counted between two and nine times. The V and J genes are TRBV7-2 and TRBJ2-5; TRBD1 aligns across 12 bases. The ends lost 7 bases at V and 1 base at J; junction bases unmatched: 7. The CDR3 totals 16 residues. Germline V gene lookup returns CDR1 SGHTA and CDR2 FQGNSA. This chain's CDR3 is CASKGQGARTQETQYF. The CDR3 region has the DNA TGTGCCAGCAAGGGACAGGGGGCGAGAACCCAAGAGACCCAGTACTTC.

V is TRBV7-9 and J is TRBJ2-5; D call uncertain. Trimming shortened V by 1 base and J by 11 bases, and 23 bases separated the two germline ends. The germline CDR1 and CDR2 sequences are SEHNR and FQNEAQ (reference sequence). This CDR3 is 16 amino acids long. The DNA for the CDR3 is TGTGCCAGCAGCTTAGTAGCCGGCGCGTCTAACAATGAGCAGTACTTC. Its protein product is CASSLVAGASNNEQYF.

This clonotype was seen a single time. The chain combines TRBV29-1 with TRBJ2-7; D may be TRBD1 (5 bases). Matching the DNA end better, TRBJ2-5 makes the J call doubtful. The germline V gene encodes CDR1 SQVTM and CDR2 ANQGSEA. CDR3 length equals 13 residues. The CDR3 DNA reads as TGCAGCGTTGATGGGGTAGCAGGGGAGACCCAGTACTTC. It yields the protein CSVDGVAGETQYF.

V gene TRBV28 combines with J gene TRBJ2-5; 10 nucleotides line up with TRBD2. The CDR3 spans 15 residues. CDR1 and CDR2 from the germline V gene are MDHEN and SYDVKM. V dropped 6 bases and J dropped 5; count of bases not matched to a gene: 9. CDR3 in DNA: TGTGCCAGCAGCAGCGGGGGGGCATTGATGGAGACCCAGTACTTC. Translating it yields CASSSGGALMETQYF.